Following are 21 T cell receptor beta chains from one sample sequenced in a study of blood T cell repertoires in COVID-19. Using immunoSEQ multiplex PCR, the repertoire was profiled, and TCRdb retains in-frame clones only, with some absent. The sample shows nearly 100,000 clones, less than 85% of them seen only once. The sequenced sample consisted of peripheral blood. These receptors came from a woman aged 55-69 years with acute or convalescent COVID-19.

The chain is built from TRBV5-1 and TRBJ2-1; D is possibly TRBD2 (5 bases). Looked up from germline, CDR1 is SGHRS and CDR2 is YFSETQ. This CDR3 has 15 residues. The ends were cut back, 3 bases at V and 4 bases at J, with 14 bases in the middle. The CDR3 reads CASSSGIRRYNEQFF. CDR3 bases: TGCGCCAGCAGCTCCGGGATTAGACGTTACAATGAGCAGTTCTTC.

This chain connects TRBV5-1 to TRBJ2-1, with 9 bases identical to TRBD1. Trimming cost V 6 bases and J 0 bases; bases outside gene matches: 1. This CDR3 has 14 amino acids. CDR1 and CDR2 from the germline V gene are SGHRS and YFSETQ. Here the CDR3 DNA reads TGCGCCAGCAACAGGGGGCCCTCCTACAATGAGCAGTTCTTC. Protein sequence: CASNRGPSYNEQFF.

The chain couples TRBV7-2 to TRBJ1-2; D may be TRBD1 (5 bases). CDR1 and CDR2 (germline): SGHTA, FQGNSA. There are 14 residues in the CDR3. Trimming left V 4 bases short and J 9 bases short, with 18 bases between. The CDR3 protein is CASSSEGGRGRYTF. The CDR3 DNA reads TGTGCCAGCAGCTCCGAGGGAGGTCGGGGCCGCTACACCTTC.

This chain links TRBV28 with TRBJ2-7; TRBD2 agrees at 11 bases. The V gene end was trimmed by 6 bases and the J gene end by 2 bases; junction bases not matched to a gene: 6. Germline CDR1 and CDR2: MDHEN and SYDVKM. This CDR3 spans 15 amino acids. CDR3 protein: CASSTSGGITYEQYF. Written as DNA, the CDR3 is TGTGCCAGCAGCACTAGCGGGGGAATTACCTACGAGCAGTACTTC.

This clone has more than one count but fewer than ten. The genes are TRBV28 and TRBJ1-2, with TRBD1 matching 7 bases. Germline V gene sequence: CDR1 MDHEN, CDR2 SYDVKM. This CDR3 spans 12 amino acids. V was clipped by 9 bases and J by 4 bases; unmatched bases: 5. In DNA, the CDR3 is TGTGCCAGTCAGACAGGGCGCTATGGCTACACCTTC. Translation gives CASQTGRYGYTF.

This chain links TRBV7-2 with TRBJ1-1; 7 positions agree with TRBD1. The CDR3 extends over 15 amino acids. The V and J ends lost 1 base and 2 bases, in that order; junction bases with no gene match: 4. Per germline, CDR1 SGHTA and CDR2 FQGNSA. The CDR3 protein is CASSLGAGGNTEAFF. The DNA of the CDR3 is TGTGCCAGCAGCTTAGGGGCAGGGGGAAACACTGAAGCTTTCTTT.

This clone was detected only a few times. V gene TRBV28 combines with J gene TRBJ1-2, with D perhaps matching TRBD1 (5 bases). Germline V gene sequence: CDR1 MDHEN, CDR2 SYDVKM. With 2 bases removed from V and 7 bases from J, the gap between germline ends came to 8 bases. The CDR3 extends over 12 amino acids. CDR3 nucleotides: TGTGCCAGCAGTTTAATTCAGGGTGGCTACACCTTC. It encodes CASSLIQGGYTF.

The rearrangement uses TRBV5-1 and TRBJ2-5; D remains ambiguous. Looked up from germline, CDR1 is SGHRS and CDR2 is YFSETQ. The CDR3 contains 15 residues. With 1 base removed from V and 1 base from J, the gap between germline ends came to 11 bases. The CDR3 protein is CASSLSSPIQETQYF. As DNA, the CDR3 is TGCGCCAGCAGCTTGTCATCACCTATCCAAGAGACCCAGTACTTC.

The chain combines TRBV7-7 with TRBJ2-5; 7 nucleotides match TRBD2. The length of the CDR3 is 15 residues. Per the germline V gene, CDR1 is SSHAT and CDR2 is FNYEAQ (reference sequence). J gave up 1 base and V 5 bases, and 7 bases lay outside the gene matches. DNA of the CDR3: TGTGCCAGCAGCCCTCGCCCGGGAGGCCAAGAGACCCAGTACTTC. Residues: CASSPRPGGQETQYF.

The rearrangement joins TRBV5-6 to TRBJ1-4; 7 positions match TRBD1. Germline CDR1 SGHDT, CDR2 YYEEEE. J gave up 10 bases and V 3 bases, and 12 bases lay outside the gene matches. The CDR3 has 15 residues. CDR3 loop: CASSSDRDLVGKLFF. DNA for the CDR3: TGTGCCAGCAGCTCCGACAGGGATTTAGTCGGAAAACTGTTTTTT.

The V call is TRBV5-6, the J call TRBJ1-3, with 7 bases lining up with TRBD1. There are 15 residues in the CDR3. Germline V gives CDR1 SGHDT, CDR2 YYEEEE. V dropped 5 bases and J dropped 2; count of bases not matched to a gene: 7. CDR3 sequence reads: CASSFTGETGNTIYF. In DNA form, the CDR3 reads TGTGCCAGCAGTTTTACAGGGGAAACTGGAAACACCATATATTTT.

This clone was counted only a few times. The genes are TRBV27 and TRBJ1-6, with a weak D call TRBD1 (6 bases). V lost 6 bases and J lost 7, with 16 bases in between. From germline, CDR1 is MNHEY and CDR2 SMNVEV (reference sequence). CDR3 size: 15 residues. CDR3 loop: CASRSTGTTNSPLHF. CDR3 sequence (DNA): TGTGCCAGCAGGTCAACCGGGACAACCAATTCACCCCTCCACTTT.

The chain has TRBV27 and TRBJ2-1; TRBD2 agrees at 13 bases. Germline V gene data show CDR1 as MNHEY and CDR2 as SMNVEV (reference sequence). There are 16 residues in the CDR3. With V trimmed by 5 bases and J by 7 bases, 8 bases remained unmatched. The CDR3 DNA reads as TGTGCCAGCAGTCCTGGGACTAGCGGGGTGGTAAATGAGCAGTTCTTC. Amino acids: CASSPGTSGVVNEQFF.

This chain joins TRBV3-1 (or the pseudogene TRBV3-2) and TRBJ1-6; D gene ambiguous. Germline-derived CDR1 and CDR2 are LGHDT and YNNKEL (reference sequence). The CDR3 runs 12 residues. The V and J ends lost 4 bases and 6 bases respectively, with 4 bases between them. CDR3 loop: CASSPRNSPLHF. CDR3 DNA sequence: TGTGCCAGCAGCCCGCGTAATTCACCCCTCCACTTT.

CDR3 nucleotides: TGCAGCGTTGGGAGACCCCCGGGACAGGACAACTATGGCTACACCTTC. This translates into CSVGRPPGQDNYGYTF. This chain links TRBV29-1 with TRBJ1-2, with 8 bases fitting TRBD1. J lost 2 bases, V lost 4 bases, and 12 bases had no gene match. The CDR3 spans 16 residues. The germline V gene has CDR1 SQVTM and CDR2 ANQGSEA.

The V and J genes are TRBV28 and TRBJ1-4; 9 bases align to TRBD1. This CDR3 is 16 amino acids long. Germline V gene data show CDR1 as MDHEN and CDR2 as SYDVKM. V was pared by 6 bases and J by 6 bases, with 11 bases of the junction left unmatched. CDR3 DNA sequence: TGTGCCAGCAGCCTAGCCGGGACAGGGCAGGATGAAAAACTGTTTTTT. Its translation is CASSLAGTGQDEKLFF.

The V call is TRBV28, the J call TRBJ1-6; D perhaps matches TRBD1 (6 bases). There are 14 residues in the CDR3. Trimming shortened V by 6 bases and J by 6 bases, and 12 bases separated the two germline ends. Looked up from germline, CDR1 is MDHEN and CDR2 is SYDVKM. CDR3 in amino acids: CASSTGTFNSPLHF. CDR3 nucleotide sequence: TGTGCCAGCAGCACCGGGACATTTAATTCACCCCTCCACTTT.

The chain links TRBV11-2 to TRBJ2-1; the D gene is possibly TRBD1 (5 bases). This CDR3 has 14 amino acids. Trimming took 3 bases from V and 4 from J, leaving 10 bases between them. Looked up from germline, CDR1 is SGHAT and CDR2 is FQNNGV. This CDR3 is CASSLAGLYNEQFF. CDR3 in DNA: TGTGCCAGCAGCTTGGCAGGGCTTTACAATGAGCAGTTCTTC.

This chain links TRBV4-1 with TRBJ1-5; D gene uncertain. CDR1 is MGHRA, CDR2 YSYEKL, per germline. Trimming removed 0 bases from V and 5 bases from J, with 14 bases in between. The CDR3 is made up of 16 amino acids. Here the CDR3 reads CASSQEKERRDQPQHF. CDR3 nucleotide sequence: TGCGCCAGCAGCCAAGAGAAGGAAAGACGGGATCAGCCCCAGCATTTT.

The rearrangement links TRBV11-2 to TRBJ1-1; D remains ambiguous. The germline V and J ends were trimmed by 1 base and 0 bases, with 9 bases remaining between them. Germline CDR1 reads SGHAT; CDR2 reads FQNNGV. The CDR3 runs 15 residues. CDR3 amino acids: CASSLVESMNTEAFF. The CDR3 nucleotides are TGTGCCAGCAGCTTAGTGGAGAGCATGAACACTGAAGCTTTCTTT.

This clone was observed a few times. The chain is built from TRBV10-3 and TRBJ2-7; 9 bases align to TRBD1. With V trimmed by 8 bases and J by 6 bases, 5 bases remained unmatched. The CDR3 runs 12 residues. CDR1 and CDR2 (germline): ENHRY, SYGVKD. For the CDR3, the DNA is TGTGCCATCGGACAGGGGCTACGCGAGCAGTACTTC. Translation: CAIGQGLREQYF.